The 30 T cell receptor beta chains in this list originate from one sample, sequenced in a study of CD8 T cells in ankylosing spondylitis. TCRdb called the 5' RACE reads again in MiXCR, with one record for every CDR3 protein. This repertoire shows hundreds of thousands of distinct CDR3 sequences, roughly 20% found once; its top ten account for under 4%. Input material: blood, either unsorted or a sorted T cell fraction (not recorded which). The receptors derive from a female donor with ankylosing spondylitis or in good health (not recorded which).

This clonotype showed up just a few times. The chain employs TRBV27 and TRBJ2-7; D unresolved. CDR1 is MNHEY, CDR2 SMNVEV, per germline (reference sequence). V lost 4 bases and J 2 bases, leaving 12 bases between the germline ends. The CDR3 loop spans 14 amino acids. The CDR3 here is CASSSRVSPYEQYF. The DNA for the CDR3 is TGTGCCAGCAGTTCTAGGGTTTCGCCCTACGAGCAGTACTTC.

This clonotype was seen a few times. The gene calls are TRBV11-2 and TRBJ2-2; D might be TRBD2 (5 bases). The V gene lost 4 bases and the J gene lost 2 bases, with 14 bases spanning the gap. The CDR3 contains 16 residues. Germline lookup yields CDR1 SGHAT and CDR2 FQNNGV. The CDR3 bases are TGTGCCAGCAGCTCAGTCGAGGGATATAACACCGGGGAGCTGTTTTTT. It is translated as CASSSVEGYNTGELFF.

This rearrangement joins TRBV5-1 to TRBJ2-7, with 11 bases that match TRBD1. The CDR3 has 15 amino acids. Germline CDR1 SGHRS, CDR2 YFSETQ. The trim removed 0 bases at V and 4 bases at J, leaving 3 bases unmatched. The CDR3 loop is CASSLEGQGAYEQYF. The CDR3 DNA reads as TGCGCCAGCAGCTTGGAAGGACAGGGGGCTTACGAGCAGTACTTC.

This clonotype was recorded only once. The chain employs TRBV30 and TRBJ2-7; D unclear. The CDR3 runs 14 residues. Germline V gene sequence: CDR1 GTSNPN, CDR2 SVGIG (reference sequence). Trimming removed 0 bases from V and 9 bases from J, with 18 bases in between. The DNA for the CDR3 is TGTGCCTGGAGTGTACCCCTCCTGACGTTTGGGCAGTACTTC. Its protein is CAWSVPLLTFGQYF.

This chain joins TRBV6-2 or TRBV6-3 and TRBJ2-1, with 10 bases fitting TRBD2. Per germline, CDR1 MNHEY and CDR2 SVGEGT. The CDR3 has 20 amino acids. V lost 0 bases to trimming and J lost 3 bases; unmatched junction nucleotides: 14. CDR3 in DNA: TGTGCCAGCAGTTACTCCGGAATCGGCTTAGCGGGAGGCGACTACAATGAGCAGTTCTTC. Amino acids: CASSYSGIGLAGGDYNEQFF.

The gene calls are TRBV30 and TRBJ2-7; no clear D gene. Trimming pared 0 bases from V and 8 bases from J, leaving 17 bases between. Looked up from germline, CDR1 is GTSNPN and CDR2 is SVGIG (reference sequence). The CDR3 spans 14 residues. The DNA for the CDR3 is TGTGCCTGGAGTGTCGAGACGACCTCTACGAAGCAGTACTTC. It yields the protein CAWSVETTSTKQYF.

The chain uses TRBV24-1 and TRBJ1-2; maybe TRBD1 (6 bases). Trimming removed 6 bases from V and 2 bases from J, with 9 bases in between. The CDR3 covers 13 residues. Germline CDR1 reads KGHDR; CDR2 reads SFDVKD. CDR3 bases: TGTGCCACCAGTACAGGGTCGAACTATGGCTACACCTTC. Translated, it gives CATSTGSNYGYTF.

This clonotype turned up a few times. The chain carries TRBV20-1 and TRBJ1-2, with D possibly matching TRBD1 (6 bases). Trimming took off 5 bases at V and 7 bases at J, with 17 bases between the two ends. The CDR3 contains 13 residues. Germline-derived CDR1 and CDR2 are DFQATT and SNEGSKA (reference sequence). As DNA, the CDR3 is TGCAGTGCTCCTGACAGGCCGTCCCCTGGCTACACCTTC. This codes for CSAPDRPSPGYTF.

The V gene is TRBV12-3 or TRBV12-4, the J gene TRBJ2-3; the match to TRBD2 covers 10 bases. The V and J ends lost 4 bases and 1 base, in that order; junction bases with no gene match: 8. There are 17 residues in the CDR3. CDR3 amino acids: CASSYLGLAGGTDTQYF. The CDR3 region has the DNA TGTGCCAGCAGTTACCTGGGGCTAGCGGGGGGCACAGATACGCAGTATTTT.

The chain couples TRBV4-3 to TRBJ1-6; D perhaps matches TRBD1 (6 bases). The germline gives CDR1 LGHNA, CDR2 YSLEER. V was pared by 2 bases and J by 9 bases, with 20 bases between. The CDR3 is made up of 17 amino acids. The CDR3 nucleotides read TGCGCCAGCAGCCAACAAACAGGGAGGGGTTTAGGTTCACCCCTCCACTTT. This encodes CASSQQTGRGLGSPLHF.

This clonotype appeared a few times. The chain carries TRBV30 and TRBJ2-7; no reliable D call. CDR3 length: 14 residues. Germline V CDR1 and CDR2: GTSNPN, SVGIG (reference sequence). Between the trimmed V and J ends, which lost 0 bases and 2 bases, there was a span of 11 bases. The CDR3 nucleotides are TGTGCCTGGAGTGTACGGGCAAGACCCTACGAGCAGTACTTC. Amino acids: CAWSVRARPYEQYF.

The CDR3 spells CASRPQQGRGYGYTF. CDR3 DNA: TGTGCCAGCAGGCCTCAACAGGGGAGGGGCTATGGCTACACCTTC. The chain combines TRBV6-1 with TRBJ1-2; 7 bases are shared with TRBD1. The CDR3 totals 15 residues. V shed 6 bases and J 4 bases; nucleotides not matched to a gene: 11. Germline lookup yields CDR1 MNHNS and CDR2 SASEGT.

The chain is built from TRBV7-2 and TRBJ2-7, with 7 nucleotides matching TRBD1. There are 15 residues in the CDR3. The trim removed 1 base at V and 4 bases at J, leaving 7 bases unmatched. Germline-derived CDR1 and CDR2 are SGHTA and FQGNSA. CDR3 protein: CASSLVTGAYYEQYF. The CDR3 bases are TGTGCCAGCAGCTTAGTCACAGGGGCGTATTACGAGCAGTACTTC.

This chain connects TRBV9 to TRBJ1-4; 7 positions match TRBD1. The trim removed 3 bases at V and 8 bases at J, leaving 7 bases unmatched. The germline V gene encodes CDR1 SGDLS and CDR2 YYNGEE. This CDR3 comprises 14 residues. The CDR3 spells CASSATGAGEKLFF. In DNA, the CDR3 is TGTGCCAGCAGCGCCACAGGGGCCGGGGAAAAACTGTTTTTT.

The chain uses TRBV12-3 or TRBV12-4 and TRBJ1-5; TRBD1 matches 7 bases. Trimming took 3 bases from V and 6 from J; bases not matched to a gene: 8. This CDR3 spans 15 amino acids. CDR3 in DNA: TGTGCCAGCAGTTTTGGCGCCAGGGGGAGTCAGCCCCAGCATTTT. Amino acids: CASSFGARGSQPQHF.

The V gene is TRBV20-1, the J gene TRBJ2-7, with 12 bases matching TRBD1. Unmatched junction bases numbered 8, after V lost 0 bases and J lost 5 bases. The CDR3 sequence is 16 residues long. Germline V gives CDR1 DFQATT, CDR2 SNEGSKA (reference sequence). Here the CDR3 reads CSARDPWDRGLHEQYF. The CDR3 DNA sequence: TGCAGTGCTAGAGATCCGTGGGACAGGGGGCTTCACGAGCAGTACTTC.

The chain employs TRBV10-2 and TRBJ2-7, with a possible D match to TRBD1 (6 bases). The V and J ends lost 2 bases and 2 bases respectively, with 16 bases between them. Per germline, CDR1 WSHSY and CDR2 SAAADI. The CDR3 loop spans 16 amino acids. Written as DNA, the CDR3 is TGCGCCAGCAGTGAGGGTCGGACAGCGGCACCCTACGAGCAGTACTTC. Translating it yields CASSEGRTAAPYEQYF.

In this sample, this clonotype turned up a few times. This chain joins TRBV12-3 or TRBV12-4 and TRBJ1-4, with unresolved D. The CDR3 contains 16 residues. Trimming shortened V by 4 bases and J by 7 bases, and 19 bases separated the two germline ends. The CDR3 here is CASSSGFSGFGEKLFF. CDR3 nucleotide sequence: TGTGCCAGCAGTTCCGGATTCAGTGGGTTTGGTGAAAAACTGTTTTTT.

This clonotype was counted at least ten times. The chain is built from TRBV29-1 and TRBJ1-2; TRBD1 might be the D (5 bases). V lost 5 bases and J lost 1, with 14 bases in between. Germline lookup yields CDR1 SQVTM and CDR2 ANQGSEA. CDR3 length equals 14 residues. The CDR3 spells CSVIEWGGNYGYTF. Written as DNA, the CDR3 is TGCAGCGTTATCGAGTGGGGGGGTAACTATGGCTACACCTTC.

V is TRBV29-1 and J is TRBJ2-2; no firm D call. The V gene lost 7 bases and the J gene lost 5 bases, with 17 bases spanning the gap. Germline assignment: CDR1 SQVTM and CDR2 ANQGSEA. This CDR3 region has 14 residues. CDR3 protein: CSAWTSVGTGELFF. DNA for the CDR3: TGCAGCGCCTGGACGAGCGTCGGAACCGGGGAGCTGTTTTTT.

Here the CDR3 DNA reads TGTGCCAGCAGTGTTGTCAGCTCATATAGCAATCAGCCCCAGCATTTT. Its translation: CASSVVSSYSNQPQHF. This chain connects TRBV6-1 to TRBJ1-5; no firm D call. V dropped 4 bases and J dropped 0 bases, with 13 bases sitting between them. Germline CDR1 is MNHNS and CDR2 is SASEGT. CDR3 size: 16 residues.

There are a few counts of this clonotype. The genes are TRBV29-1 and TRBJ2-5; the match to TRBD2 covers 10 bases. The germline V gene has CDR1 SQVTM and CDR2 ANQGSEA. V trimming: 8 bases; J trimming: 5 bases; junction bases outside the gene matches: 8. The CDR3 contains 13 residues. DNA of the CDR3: TGCAGCATCCTTCAAGCGGGAGGGGAGACCCAGTACTTC. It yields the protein CSILQAGGETQYF.

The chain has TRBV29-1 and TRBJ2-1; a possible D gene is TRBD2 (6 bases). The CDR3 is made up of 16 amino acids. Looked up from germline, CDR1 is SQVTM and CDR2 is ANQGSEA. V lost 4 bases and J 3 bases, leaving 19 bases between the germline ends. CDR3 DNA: TGCAGCGTTGGGGGGGTGGCGGGGACGAACTACAATGAGCAGTTCTTC. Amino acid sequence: CSVGGVAGTNYNEQFF.

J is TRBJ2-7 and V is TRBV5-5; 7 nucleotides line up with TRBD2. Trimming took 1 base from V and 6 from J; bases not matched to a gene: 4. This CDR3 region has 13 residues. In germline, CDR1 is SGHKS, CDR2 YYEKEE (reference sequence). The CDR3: CASSLYSGGEQYF. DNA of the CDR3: TGTGCCAGCAGCTTGTACTCGGGGGGCGAGCAGTACTTC.

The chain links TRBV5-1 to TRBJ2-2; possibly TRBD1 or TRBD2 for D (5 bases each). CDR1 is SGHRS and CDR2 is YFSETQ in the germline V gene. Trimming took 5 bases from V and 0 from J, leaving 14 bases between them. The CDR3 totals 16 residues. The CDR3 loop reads CASSPRGTPNTGELFF. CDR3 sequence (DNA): TGCGCCAGCAGTCCGAGGGGAACACCGAACACCGGGGAGCTGTTTTTT.

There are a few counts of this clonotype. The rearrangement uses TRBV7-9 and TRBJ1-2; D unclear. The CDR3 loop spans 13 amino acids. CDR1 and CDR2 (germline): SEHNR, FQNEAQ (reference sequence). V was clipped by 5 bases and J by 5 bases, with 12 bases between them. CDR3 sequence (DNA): TGTGCCAGCAGCCTCGGGCCGGATTATGGCTACACCTTC. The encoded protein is CASSLGPDYGYTF.

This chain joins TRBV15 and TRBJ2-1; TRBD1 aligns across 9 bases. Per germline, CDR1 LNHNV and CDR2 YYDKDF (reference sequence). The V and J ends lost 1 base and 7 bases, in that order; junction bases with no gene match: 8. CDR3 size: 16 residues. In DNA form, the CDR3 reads TGTGCCACCAGCAGAGCGCCCGGGACAGGGAAAAATGAGCAGTTCTTC. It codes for CATSRAPGTGKNEQFF.

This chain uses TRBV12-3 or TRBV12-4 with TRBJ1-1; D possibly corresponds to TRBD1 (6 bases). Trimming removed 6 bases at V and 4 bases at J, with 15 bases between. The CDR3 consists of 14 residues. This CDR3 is CASRAGPGVTEAFF. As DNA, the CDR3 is TGTGCCAGCAGGGCAGGCCCAGGGGTCACTGAAGCTTTCTTT.

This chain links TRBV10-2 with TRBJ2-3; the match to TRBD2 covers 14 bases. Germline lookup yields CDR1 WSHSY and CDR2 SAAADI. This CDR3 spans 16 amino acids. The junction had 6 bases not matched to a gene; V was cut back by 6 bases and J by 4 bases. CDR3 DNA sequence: TGCGCCAGCAGGTCAAGGGGACTAGCGGGAGCAGATACGCAGTATTTT. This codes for CASRSRGLAGADTQYF.

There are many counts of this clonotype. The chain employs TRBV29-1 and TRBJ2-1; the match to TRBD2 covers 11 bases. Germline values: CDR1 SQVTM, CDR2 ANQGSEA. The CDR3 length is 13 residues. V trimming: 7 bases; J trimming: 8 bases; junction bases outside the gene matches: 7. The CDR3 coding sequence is TGCAGCGCAACTAGCGGGAGCCGGGATGAGCAGTTCTTC. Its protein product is CSATSGSRDEQFF.